Following are 24 T cell receptor beta chains from one sample sequenced in a study of cytomegalovirus exposure and HLA in healthy donors. Vbeta (60) and Jbeta (13) primers were used in the PCR. Here immunoSEQ multiplex PCR was the method, and the copy in TCRdb shows in-frame clones only, minus some. The sample holds under 150,000 clones, about 78% seen once. Sequenced sample: PBMCs. The receptors derive from a man in his fifties in good health and CMV-seronegative.

V is TRBV9 and J is TRBJ2-5, with D uncertain. CDR1 and CDR2 from the germline V gene are SGDLS and YYNGEE. This CDR3 spans 13 amino acids. Trimming cost V 7 bases and J 4 bases, with 14 bases left between them. CDR3 residues: CASGARQSETQYF. CDR3 in DNA: TGTGCCAGCGGCGCCAGACAATCAGAGACCCAGTACTTC.

V gene TRBV5-5 combines with J gene TRBJ2-7; 11 bases are a match to TRBD2. This CDR3 comprises 16 residues. After removal of 0 bases from V and 4 bases from J, the junction contained 6 bases not matched to a gene. Germline loops: CDR1 SGHKS, CDR2 YYEKEE (reference sequence). CDR3 protein: CASSLVTSGSLYEQYF. For the CDR3, the DNA is TGTGCCAGCAGCTTGGTAACTAGCGGGAGCTTATACGAGCAGTACTTC.

This chain connects TRBV4-1 to TRBJ2-3, with D possibly matching TRBD1 (6 bases). Per germline, CDR1 MGHRA and CDR2 YSYEKL. V was pared by 4 bases and J by 4 bases, with 15 bases between. This CDR3 region has 15 residues. CDR3 sequence reads: CASSLSQGTADTQYF. The CDR3 nucleotides read TGCGCCAGCAGCCTCTCACAGGGAACGGCAGATACGCAGTATTTT.

The rearrangement uses TRBV6-5 and TRBJ1-4, with TRBD1 identical over 8 bases. From germline, CDR1 is MNHEY and CDR2 SVGAGI. The V and J ends lost 1 base and 8 bases, in that order; junction bases with no gene match: 6. This CDR3 spans 15 amino acids. The CDR3 DNA sequence: TGTGCCAGCAGTTACTTGCAGGGGGCTTCGGAAAAACTGTTTTTT. This sequence encodes CASSYLQGASEKLFF.

The chain uses TRBV10-1 and TRBJ2-5, with D possibly TRBD1 on 7 matching bases. The CDR3 length is 14 residues. Trimming cost V 4 bases and J 5 bases, with 14 bases left between them. From germline, CDR1 is WNHNN and CDR2 SYGVQD (reference sequence). CDR3 amino acids: CASSANRGGETQYF. The CDR3 region has the DNA TGCGCCAGCAGTGCTAACAGGGGAGGCGAGACCCAGTACTTC.

The rearrangement joins TRBV7-3 to TRBJ2-1; 7 positions match TRBD1. V was clipped by 1 base and J by 0 bases; unmatched bases: 6. The germline gives CDR1 SGHTA, CDR2 FQGTGA. The CDR3 has 17 residues. For the CDR3, the DNA is TGTGCCAGCAGCTTAAGGGACAGCTCGAGCTCCTACAATGAGCAGTTCTTC. This codes for CASSLRDSSSSYNEQFF.

The chain has TRBV30 and TRBJ2-5, with D perhaps TRBD2 (5 bases). V lost 3 bases to trimming and J lost 7 bases, with 12 bases between them. Per germline, CDR1 GTSNPN and CDR2 SVGIG (reference sequence). This CDR3 has 12 residues. CDR3 nucleotides: TGTGCCTGGAGCGAGGGAATAGGGACCCAGTACTTC. It yields the protein CAWSEGIGTQYF.

The chain has TRBV5-8 and TRBJ2-5, with D perhaps matching TRBD1 (6 bases). The CDR3 is 12 amino acids. The V gene's germline CDR1 is SGHTS and CDR2 YDEGEE. The ends were cut back, 5 bases at V and 4 bases at J, with 9 bases in the middle. CDR3 region: CASRPQGETQYF. The DNA of the CDR3 is TGTGCCAGCAGACCACAGGGAGAGACCCAGTACTTC.

This rearrangement joins TRBV5-5 to TRBJ1-5; D might be TRBD1 (5 bases). Trimming took off 5 bases at V and 4 bases at J, with 13 bases between the two ends. Germline CDR1 reads SGHKS; CDR2 reads YYEKEE (reference sequence). The CDR3 covers 14 residues. This chain's CDR3 is CASSGTPLNQPQHF. In nucleotides, the CDR3 is TGTGCCAGCAGTGGGACTCCGTTGAATCAGCCCCAGCATTTT. Full variable domain (rest looked up from reference TRBV5-5 and TRBJ1-5): DAGVTQSPTHLIKTRGQQVTLRCSPISGHKSVSWYQQVLGQGPQFIFQYYEKEERGRGNFPDRFSARQFPNYSSELNVNALLLGDSALYLCASSGTPLNQPQHFGDGTRLSIL.

The V and J genes are TRBV5-6 and TRBJ2-7; maybe TRBD1 (6 bases). This CDR3 is 14 amino acids long. Germline CDR1 reads SGHDT; CDR2 reads YYEEEE. V shed 0 bases and J shed 3 bases, with 10 bases lying between them. The CDR3 DNA reads as TGTGCCAGCAGCTTGGCCGGGACAATCTACGAGCAGTACTTC. It specifies CASSLAGTIYEQYF.

The CDR3 sequence is CSVPGQIGEKLFF. Written as DNA, the CDR3 is TGCAGCGTTCCGGGACAGATCGGTGAAAAACTGTTTTTT. This sequence joins TRBV29-1 and TRBJ1-4; 7 nucleotides agree with TRBD1. V trimming: 5 bases; J trimming: 7 bases; junction bases outside the gene matches: 7. CDR1 is SQVTM, CDR2 ANQGSEA, per germline. The CDR3 has 13 residues.

The chain is built from TRBV7-9 and TRBJ1-4, with D possibly being TRBD1 (5 bases). CDR3 length: 16 amino acids. The germline V gene has CDR1 SEHNR and CDR2 FQNEAQ (reference sequence). Trimming took 0 bases from V and 3 from J, leaving 11 bases between them. This CDR3 is CASSLAAGLANEKLFF. The CDR3 DNA sequence: TGTGCCAGCAGCTTAGCGGCGGGGCTGGCTAATGAAAAACTGTTTTTT. Full variable domain (rest looked up from reference TRBV7-9 and TRBJ1-4): DTGVSQNPRHKITKRGQNVTFRCDPISEHNRLYWYRQTLGQGPEFLTYFQNEAQLEKSRLLSDRFSAERPKGSFSTLEIQRTEQGDSAMYLCASSLAAGLANEKLFFGSGTQLSVL.

This clone was recorded a few times. The rearrangement uses TRBV27 and TRBJ1-2; TRBD1 is a possible D gene (6 bases). Trimming shortened V by 4 bases and J by 6 bases, and 15 bases separated the two germline ends. CDR1 MNHEY and CDR2 SMNVEV come from the germline V gene (reference sequence). The CDR3 loop spans 14 amino acids. CDR3 coding DNA: TGTGCCAGCAGTTCCCTGAAAGGGGGGGATGGCTACACCTTC. Protein product: CASSSLKGGDGYTF.

The chain carries TRBV5-5 and TRBJ2-6; D is unresolved. Per the germline V gene, CDR1 is SGHKS and CDR2 is YYEKEE (reference sequence). The CDR3 length is 15 residues. V was clipped by 2 bases and J by 0 bases, with 6 bases between them. The CDR3 loop is CASSFDSSGANVLTF. DNA for the CDR3: TGTGCCAGCAGCTTCGATAGCTCTGGGGCCAACGTCCTGACTTTC. The full variable domain, rest sourced from reference TRBV5-5 and TRBJ2-6, is DAGVTQSPTHLIKTRGQQVTLRCSPISGHKSVSWYQQVLGQGPQFIFQYYEKEERGRGNFPDRFSARQFPNYSSELNVNALLLGDSALYLCASSFDSSGANVLTFGAGSRLTVL.

The CDR3 DNA follows: TGCAGCGTTGGGGGACTAGCGCGGGATACGCAGTATTTT. This sequence encodes CSVGGLARDTQYF. The rearrangement uses TRBV29-1 and TRBJ2-3; 10 bases are a match to TRBD2. V dropped 4 bases and J dropped 6; count of bases not matched to a gene: 4. The CDR3 has 13 amino acids. Germline V gene data show CDR1 as SQVTM and CDR2 as ANQGSEA.

This chain uses TRBV27 with TRBJ2-5; 8 bases agree with TRBD2. V shed 6 bases and J 4 bases; nucleotides not matched to a gene: 7. The CDR3 runs to 14 residues. Germline lookup yields CDR1 MNHEY and CDR2 SMNVEV (reference sequence). CDR3 sequence: CASSELAAGETQYF. The DNA of the CDR3 is TGTGCCAGCAGCGAACTAGCGGCCGGAGAGACCCAGTACTTC.

This clone was observed once. The rearrangement links TRBV7-9 to TRBJ2-2, with a tentative D call TRBD2 (5 bases). Germline-derived CDR1 and CDR2 are SEHNR and FQNEAQ (reference sequence). V lost 2 bases, J lost 1 base, and 8 bases lay in between. This CDR3 spans 15 amino acids. CDR3 nucleotides: TGTGCCAGCAGCTTATATAGCGAGAACACCGGGGAGCTGTTTTTT. This translates into CASSLYSENTGELFF.

The chain links TRBV4-1 to TRBJ2-2, with 10 bases lining up with TRBD2. CDR3 length equals 16 residues. V shed 2 bases and J 6 bases; nucleotides not matched to a gene: 6. Per the germline V gene, CDR1 is MGHRA and CDR2 is YSYEKL. CDR3 in amino acids: CASSQTGTSVSGELFF. The CDR3 bases are TGCGCCAGCAGCCAAACCGGGACTAGCGTTTCCGGGGAGCTGTTTTTT.

CDR3 sequence (DNA): TGTGCCAGCAGCTTAGTAGCGGGAGTGCACTACAATGAGCAGTTCTTC. Translated: CASSLVAGVHYNEQFF. The rearrangement links TRBV7-8 to TRBJ2-1, with TRBD2 identical over 9 bases. The J segment lost 3 bases and the V segment lost 1 base, leaving 4 bases of the junction unmatched. Germline loops: CDR1 SGHVS, CDR2 FQNEAQ. The CDR3 sequence is 16 residues long.

This clone was counted at least ten times. The chain employs TRBV6-5 and TRBJ1-3; D is ambiguous. V was pared by 0 bases and J by 8 bases, with 11 bases between. CDR1 MNHEY and CDR2 SVGAGI come from the germline V gene. This CDR3 has 14 residues. The CDR3, as DNA: TGTGCCAGCAGTTACTCGTTCGGGGAAGACACCATATATTTT. Amino acid sequence: CASSYSFGEDTIYF.

This chain uses TRBV6-1 with TRBJ1-3, with TRBD1 as a possible D gene (6 bases). V lost 6 bases to trimming and J lost 2 bases, with 14 bases between them. CDR3 length equals 15 residues. Germline V gene sequence: CDR1 MNHNS, CDR2 SASEGT. The chain's CDR3 is CASSPQGSAGNTIYF. CDR3 sequence (DNA): TGTGCCAGCAGCCCACAGGGATCTGCTGGAAACACCATATATTTT.

The chain carries TRBV27 and TRBJ2-3; 15 nucleotides line up with TRBD2. Trimming took 3 bases from V and 2 from J; bases not matched to a gene: 9. The germline V gene has CDR1 MNHEY and CDR2 SMNVEV (reference sequence). The CDR3 is 19 residues long. Here the CDR3 DNA reads TGTGCCAGCAGTTTTGGGGGACTAGCGGGAGGAGGGTCCACAGATACGCAGTATTTT. It specifies CASSFGGLAGGGSTDTQYF.

This sequence joins TRBV15 and TRBJ2-1; TRBD2 matches at 8 bases. CDR3 size: 15 residues. The germline gives CDR1 LNHNV, CDR2 YYDKDF (reference sequence). With 3 bases clipped from V and 5 bases from J, the junction kept 6 bases outside the gene matches. As DNA, the CDR3 is TGTGCCACCAGCAGGAGTAGCGGGATAGACAATGAGCAGTTCTTC. It codes for CATSRSSGIDNEQFF.

The chain recombines TRBV27 with TRBJ2-4; 8 positions agree with TRBD2. Germline values: CDR1 MNHEY, CDR2 SMNVEV (reference sequence). V shed 6 bases and J 2 bases; nucleotides not matched to a gene: 9. This CDR3 comprises 16 residues. The CDR3 bases are TGTGCCAGCAGGATTAGCGGGACGTTATCCAAAAACATTCAGTACTTC. It is translated as CASRISGTLSKNIQYF.